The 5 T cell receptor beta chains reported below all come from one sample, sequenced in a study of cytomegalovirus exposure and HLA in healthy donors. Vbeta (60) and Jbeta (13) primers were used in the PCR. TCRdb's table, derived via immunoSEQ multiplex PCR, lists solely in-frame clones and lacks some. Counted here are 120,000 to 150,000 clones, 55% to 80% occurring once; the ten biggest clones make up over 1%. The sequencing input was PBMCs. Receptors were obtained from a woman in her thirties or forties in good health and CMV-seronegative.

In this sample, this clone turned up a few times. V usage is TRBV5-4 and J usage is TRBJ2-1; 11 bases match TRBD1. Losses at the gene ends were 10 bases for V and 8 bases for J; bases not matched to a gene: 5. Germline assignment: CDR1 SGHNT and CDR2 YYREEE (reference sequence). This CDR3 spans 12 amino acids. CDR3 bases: TGTGCCTGGGGACAGGGGGGGTATGAGCAGTTCTTC. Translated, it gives CAWGQGGYEQFF.

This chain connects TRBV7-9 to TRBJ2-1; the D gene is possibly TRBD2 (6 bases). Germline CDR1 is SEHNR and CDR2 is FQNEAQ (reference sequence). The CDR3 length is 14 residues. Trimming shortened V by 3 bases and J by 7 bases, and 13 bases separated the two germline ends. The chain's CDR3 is CASSLTGTPNEQFF. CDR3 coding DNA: TGTGCCAGCAGCTTGACCGGGACTCCAAATGAGCAGTTCTTC.

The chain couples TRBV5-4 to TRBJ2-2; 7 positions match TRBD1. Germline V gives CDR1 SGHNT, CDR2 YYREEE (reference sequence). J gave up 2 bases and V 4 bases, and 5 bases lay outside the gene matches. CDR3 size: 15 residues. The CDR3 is CASSPGTENTGELFF. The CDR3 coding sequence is TGTGCCAGCAGCCCCGGGACAGAAAACACCGGGGAGCTGTTTTTT.

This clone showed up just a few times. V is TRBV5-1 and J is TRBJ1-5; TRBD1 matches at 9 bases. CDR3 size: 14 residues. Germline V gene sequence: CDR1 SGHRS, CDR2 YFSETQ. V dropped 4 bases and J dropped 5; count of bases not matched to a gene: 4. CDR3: CASSPGDRDQPQHF. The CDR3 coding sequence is TGCGCCAGCAGCCCCGGGGACAGGGATCAGCCCCAGCATTTT.

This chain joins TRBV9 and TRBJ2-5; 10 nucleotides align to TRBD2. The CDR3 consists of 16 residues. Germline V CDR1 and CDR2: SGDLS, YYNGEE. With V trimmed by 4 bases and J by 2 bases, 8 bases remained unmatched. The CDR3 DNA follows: TGTGCCAGCAGCACAGTAGCGGGGGGTTCTCAAGAGACCCAGTACTTC. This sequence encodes CASSTVAGGSQETQYF.